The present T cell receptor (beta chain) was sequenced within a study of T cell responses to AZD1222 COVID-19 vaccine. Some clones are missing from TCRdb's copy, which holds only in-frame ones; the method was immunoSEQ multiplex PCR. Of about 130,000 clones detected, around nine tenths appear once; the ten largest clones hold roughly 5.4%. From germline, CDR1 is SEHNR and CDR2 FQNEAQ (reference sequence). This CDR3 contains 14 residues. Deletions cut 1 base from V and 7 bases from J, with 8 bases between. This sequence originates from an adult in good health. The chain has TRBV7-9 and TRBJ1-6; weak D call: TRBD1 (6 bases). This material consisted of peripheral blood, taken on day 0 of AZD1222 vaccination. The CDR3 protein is CASSLGGGNSPLHF. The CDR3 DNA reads TGTGCCAGCAGCTTAGGAGGGGGGAATTCACCCCTCCACTTT.